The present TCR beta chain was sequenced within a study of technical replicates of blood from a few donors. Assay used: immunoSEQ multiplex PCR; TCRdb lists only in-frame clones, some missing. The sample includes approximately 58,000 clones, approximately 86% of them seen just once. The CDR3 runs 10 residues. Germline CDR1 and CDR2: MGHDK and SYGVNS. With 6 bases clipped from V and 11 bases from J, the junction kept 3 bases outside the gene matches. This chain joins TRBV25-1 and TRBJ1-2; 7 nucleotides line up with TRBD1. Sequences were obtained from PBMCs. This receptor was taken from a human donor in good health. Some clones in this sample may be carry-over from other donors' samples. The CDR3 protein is CASSQGEYTF. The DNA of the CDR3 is TGTGCCAGCAGCCAGGGGGAATACACCTTC.